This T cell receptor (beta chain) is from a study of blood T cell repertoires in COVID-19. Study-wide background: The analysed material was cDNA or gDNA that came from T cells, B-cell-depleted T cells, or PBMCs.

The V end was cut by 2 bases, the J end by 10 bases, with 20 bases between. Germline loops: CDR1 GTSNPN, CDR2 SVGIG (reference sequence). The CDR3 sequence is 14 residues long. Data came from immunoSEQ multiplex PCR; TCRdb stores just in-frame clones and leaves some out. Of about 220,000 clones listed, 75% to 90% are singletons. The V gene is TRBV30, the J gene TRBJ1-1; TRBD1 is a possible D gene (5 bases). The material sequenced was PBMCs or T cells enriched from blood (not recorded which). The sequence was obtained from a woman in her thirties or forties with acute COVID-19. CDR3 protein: CAWSLGTRQKAAFF. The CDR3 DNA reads TGTGCCTGGAGTCTAGGTACCCGACAGAAAGCAGCTTTCTTT.